The 26 T cell receptor beta chains reported below all come from one sample, sequenced in a study of blood T cell repertoires in COVID-19. Produced via immunoSEQ multiplex PCR; TCRdb's table is partial and in-frame only. The profile covers 180,000 or so clones, with 65% to 85% appearing a single time and roughly 13% taken by the ten largest. Sequenced: PBMCs or T cells enriched from blood (not recorded which). These receptors were taken from a woman aged 55-70 years who had recovered from COVID-19.

The chain has TRBV27 and TRBJ1-6; the match to TRBD1 covers 10 bases. The germline V gene has CDR1 MNHEY and CDR2 SMNVEV (reference sequence). The CDR3 has 16 amino acids. Trimming cost V 4 bases and J 10 bases; bases outside gene matches: 10. Here the CDR3 reads CASSYQSSDRGSPLHF. DNA of the CDR3: TGTGCCAGCAGTTACCAGTCGTCGGACAGGGGGTCACCCCTCCACTTT.

J is TRBJ1-2 and V is TRBV6-5; D unresolved. The CDR3 extends over 14 amino acids. Germline lookup yields CDR1 MNHEY and CDR2 SVGAGI. V lost 0 bases to trimming and J lost 8 bases, with 13 bases between them. CDR3 sequence (DNA): TGTGCCAGCAGTTACTCGAGGCCAGGAGGAGGCTACACCTTC. Translation gives CASSYSRPGGGYTF.

This clone was recorded only once. The chain couples TRBV15 to TRBJ1-6; the D is unclear. V was trimmed by 0 bases and J by 7 bases, leaving 7 bases between them. Germline V lookup: CDR1 LNHNV, CDR2 YYDKDF (reference sequence). The CDR3 covers 14 residues. CDR3: CATSRDLGNSPLHF. The CDR3 DNA is TGTGCCACCAGCAGAGATCTCGGGAATTCACCCCTCCACTTT.

The V call is TRBV28, the J call TRBJ2-3; D possibly corresponds to TRBD2 (6 bases). V was clipped by 6 bases and J by 4 bases, with 17 bases between them. Germline V gene lookup returns CDR1 MDHEN and CDR2 SYDVKM. CDR3 length: 15 amino acids. In DNA, the CDR3 is TGTGCCAGCAGCGTGACGGGAGAACGGTCAGATACGCAGTATTTT. As protein: CASSVTGERSDTQYF.

On this clone itself: This CDR3 is also generated by other DNA sequences in the sample. The chain links TRBV18 to TRBJ2-2; TRBD2 agrees at 10 bases. The ends lost 4 bases at V and 1 base at J; junction bases unmatched: 0. Germline V gene data show CDR1 as KGHSH and CDR2 as LQKENI. The CDR3 totals 15 residues. Here the CDR3 reads CASSRLAGNTGELFF. The CDR3 region has the DNA TGTGCCAGCTCACGACTAGCGGGGAACACCGGGGAGCTGTTTTTT.

The J gene is TRBJ2-7, the V gene TRBV7-2; tentative D call: TRBD2 (6 bases). CDR1 is SGHTA and CDR2 is FQGNSA in the germline V gene. The CDR3 has 15 residues. Deletions cut 4 bases from V and 2 bases from J, with 15 bases between. The CDR3: CASSSRPGGPYEQYF. The DNA for the CDR3 is TGTGCCAGCAGCTCACGGCCCGGGGGTCCCTACGAGCAGTACTTC.

This clone was seen only once. V and J are TRBV9 and TRBJ2-1; 9 positions match TRBD1. Unmatched junction bases numbered 3, after V lost 4 bases and J lost 10 bases. Germline loops: CDR1 SGDLS, CDR2 YYNGEE. This CDR3 contains 12 residues. The CDR3 here is CASSSTGGEQFF. The CDR3 coding sequence is TGTGCCAGCAGCTCCACAGGGGGCGAGCAGTTCTTC.

This sequence joins TRBV7-8 and TRBJ1-4; D is uncertain. V was pared by 2 bases and J by 2 bases, with 6 bases between. Germline CDR1 SGHVS, CDR2 FQNEAQ. This CDR3 has 14 amino acids. CDR3 nucleotide sequence: TGTGCCAGCAGCTTAAGTCAGACTAATGAAAAACTGTTTTTT. Translation: CASSLSQTNEKLFF. Supplemented by reference TRBV7-8 and TRBJ1-4, the full variable domain reads GAGVSQSPRYKVAKRGQDVALRCDPISGHVSLFWYQQALGQGPEFLTYFQNEAQLDKSGLPSDRFFAERPEGSVSTLKIQRTQQEDSAVYLCASSLSQTNEKLFFGSGTQLSVL.

In its sample, this clone was seen a few times. This chain joins TRBV25-1 and TRBJ2-1; 8 bases match TRBD2. With V trimmed by 6 bases and J by 10 bases, 11 bases remained unmatched. Germline lookup yields CDR1 MGHDK and CDR2 SYGVNS. CDR3 length: 14 amino acids. The CDR3 is CASRVAGRKGEQFF. CDR3 sequence (DNA): TGTGCCAGCAGGGTAGCGGGGAGAAAGGGGGAGCAGTTCTTC.

DNA of the CDR3: TGCGCCAGCAGCTTGGATTACAGGGGGTGGGCTGAAGCTTTCTTT. It encodes CASSLDYRGWAEAFF. The rearrangement links TRBV5-1 to TRBJ1-1; TRBD1 matches 8 bases. Germline lookup yields CDR1 SGHRS and CDR2 YFSETQ. CDR3 length: 15 residues. Unmatched junction bases numbered 7, after V lost 0 bases and J lost 6 bases.

The rearrangement links TRBV2 to TRBJ1-5, with 7 bases lining up with TRBD1. Trimming took 6 bases from V and 3 from J; bases not matched to a gene: 2. This CDR3 is built from 13 residues. CDR1 SNHLY and CDR2 FYNNEI come from the germline V gene. The CDR3 sequence is CASSGQDNQPQHF. The CDR3, as DNA: TGTGCCAGCAGCGGACAGGACAATCAGCCCCAGCATTTT.

The V and J genes are TRBV12-3 or TRBV12-4 and TRBJ1-5; D is unresolved. V lost 7 bases and J 7 bases, leaving 14 bases between the germline ends. CDR3 length: 13 residues. CDR3 coding DNA: TGTGCCAGCACCGGAGGTTGGGCCCAGCCCCAGCATTTT. This translates into CASTGGWAQPQHF.

The chain has TRBV3-1 (or the pseudogene TRBV3-2) and TRBJ1-2; a possible D gene is TRBD1 (5 bases). Germline V lookup: CDR1 LGHDT, CDR2 YNNKEL (reference sequence). Trimming took 0 bases from V and 8 from J, leaving 7 bases between them. This CDR3 has 12 residues. In DNA, the CDR3 is TGTGCCAGCAGCCAAGAGGAGGGGGGCTACACCTTC. This gives the protein CASSQEEGGYTF.

This chain joins TRBV5-1 and TRBJ2-3; D perhaps matches TRBD1 (5 bases). This CDR3 region has 14 residues. Per the germline V gene, CDR1 is SGHRS and CDR2 is YFSETQ. Trimming removed 2 bases at V and 6 bases at J, with 13 bases between. The CDR3 here is CASSFRDLRDTQYF. The CDR3 region has the DNA TGCGCCAGCAGCTTCAGGGATCTCCGCGATACGCAGTATTTT.

The chain employs TRBV7-9 and TRBJ1-1; 7 bases are a match to TRBD1. Trimming took 1 base from V and 5 from J; bases not matched to a gene: 7. Germline loops: CDR1 SEHNR, CDR2 FQNEAQ (reference sequence). The CDR3 is 15 residues long. The CDR3 protein is CASSLVENRGTEAFF. The CDR3 DNA reads TGTGCCAGCAGCTTAGTGGAAAACAGGGGTACTGAAGCTTTCTTT.

The chain carries TRBV7-2 and TRBJ1-1; possibly TRBD1 for D (5 bases). Germline V CDR1 and CDR2: SGHTA, FQGNSA. This CDR3 region has 14 residues. Trimming stripped 5 bases from V and 10 bases from J, with 20 bases between. CDR3 protein: CASSQGGAPNIAFF. In DNA, the CDR3 is TGTGCCAGCAGCCAAGGCGGGGCGCCTAATATAGCTTTCTTT.

This clone has a single count. This chain connects TRBV28 to TRBJ2-1; maybe TRBD1 (5 bases). This CDR3 is built from 14 residues. Trimming shortened V by 4 bases and J by 10 bases, and 17 bases separated the two germline ends. Germline-derived CDR1 and CDR2 are MDHEN and SYDVKM. As DNA, the CDR3 is TGTGCCAGCAGTTCCCCCCCGCAGGGCCGGGAGCAGTTCTTC. Amino acid sequence: CASSSPPQGREQFF.

The V and J genes are TRBV5-1 and TRBJ2-2; 7 positions match TRBD1. With 2 bases clipped from V and 0 bases from J, the junction kept 7 bases outside the gene matches. Looked up from germline, CDR1 is SGHRS and CDR2 is YFSETQ. This CDR3 region has 17 residues. CDR3 nucleotide sequence: TGCGCCAGCAGCTTTCGGGGACAGACATCGAACACCGGGGAGCTGTTTTTT. This codes for CASSFRGQTSNTGELFF.

The V and J genes are TRBV4-2 and TRBJ2-6; 12 bases agree with TRBD1. The germline gives CDR1 LGHNA, CDR2 YNFKEQ. Trimming cost V 0 bases and J 3 bases; bases outside gene matches: 6. The CDR3 consists of 19 residues. The CDR3 coding sequence is TGTGCCAGCAGCCAAGACCCGGGACAGGGGGCCCGTGGGGCCAACGTCCTGACTTTC. It is translated as CASSQDPGQGARGANVLTF.

This chain uses TRBV7-2 with TRBJ2-3, with 12 bases aligning to TRBD2. Germline V gene data show CDR1 as SGHTA and CDR2 as FQGNSA. The trim removed 1 base at V and 6 bases at J, leaving 5 bases unmatched. There are 16 residues in the CDR3. CDR3 loop: CASSLDPSGGADTQYF. The CDR3 bases are TGTGCCAGCAGCTTAGACCCTAGCGGGGGGGCGGATACGCAGTATTTT.

The chain recombines TRBV19 with TRBJ2-5; 10 bases align to TRBD2. V dropped 7 bases and J dropped 7; count of bases not matched to a gene: 6. CDR1 and CDR2 from the germline V gene are LNHDA and SQIVND (reference sequence). The CDR3 contains 13 residues. DNA for the CDR3: TGTGCCAGTAAGCGGGAGGGCCCAGGGACCCAGTACTTC. This codes for CASKREGPGTQYF.

This clone appeared a few times. This sample also contains other DNA sequences that code for the same CDR3. In DNA, the CDR3 is TGTGCCAGCAGTTTATTCAGGGGTACTGAAGCTTTCTTT. Its protein is CASSLFRGTEAFF. The rearrangement joins TRBV27 to TRBJ1-1, with a weak D call TRBD1 (6 bases). Trimming removed 1 base at V and 5 bases at J, with 8 bases between. The CDR3 has 13 amino acids. Germline lookup yields CDR1 MNHEY and CDR2 SMNVEV (reference sequence).

The chain carries TRBV30 and TRBJ1-5; the D is unclear. The CDR3 length is 14 residues. CDR1 and CDR2 from the germline V gene are GTSNPN and SVGIG (reference sequence). V was cut by 0 bases and J by 7 bases, with 13 bases left in between. The CDR3 coding sequence is TGTGCCTGGAGTGTACTAGGAATCTTACAGCCCCAGCATTTT. Its translation is CAWSVLGILQPQHF.

The J gene is TRBJ1-4, the V gene TRBV11-2, with D tentatively TRBD1 (6 bases). The CDR3 runs 15 residues. V was pared by 6 bases and J by 3 bases, with 14 bases between. Germline CDR1 and CDR2: SGHAT and FQNNGV. DNA of the CDR3: TGTGCCAGCAGGACCCGGGACATTCCTAATGAAAAACTGTTTTTT. Protein product: CASRTRDIPNEKLFF.

The chain links TRBV7-3 to TRBJ1-1; maybe TRBD1 (6 bases). This CDR3 is 16 amino acids long. CDR1 and CDR2 (germline): SGHTA, FQGTGA. V was pared by 6 bases and J by 1 base, with 18 bases between. The CDR3 nucleotides read TGTGCCAGCAGTCCTGGACGGCAGGGGCCGAACACTGAAGCTTTCTTT. Translating it yields CASSPGRQGPNTEAFF.

The V and J genes are TRBV24-1 and TRBJ2-2; 11 bases are a match to TRBD2. The CDR3 has 17 amino acids. With V trimmed by 4 bases and J by 2 bases, 5 bases remained unmatched. From germline, CDR1 is KGHDR and CDR2 SFDVKD. Here the CDR3 reads CATSDTGLAANTGELFF. DNA of the CDR3: TGTGCCACCAGTGACACGGGACTAGCGGCCAACACCGGGGAGCTGTTTTTT.